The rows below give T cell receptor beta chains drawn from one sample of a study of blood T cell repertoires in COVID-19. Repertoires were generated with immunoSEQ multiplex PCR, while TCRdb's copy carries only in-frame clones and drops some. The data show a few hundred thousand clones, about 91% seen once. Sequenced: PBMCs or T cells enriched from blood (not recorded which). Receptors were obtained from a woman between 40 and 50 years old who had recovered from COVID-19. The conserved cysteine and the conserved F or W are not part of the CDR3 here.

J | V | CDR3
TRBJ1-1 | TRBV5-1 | ASSIREGTEAF
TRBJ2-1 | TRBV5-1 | ASSLANTPGGGSNEQF
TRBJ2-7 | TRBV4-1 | ASSLDLRGLTYEQY
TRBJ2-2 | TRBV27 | ASRSISGRRGTGELF
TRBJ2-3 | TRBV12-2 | ASRLSGLAGGPDTQY
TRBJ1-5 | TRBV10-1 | ASLTLQPQH
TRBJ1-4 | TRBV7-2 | ASSAGTRNEKLF
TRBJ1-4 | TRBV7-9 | ASSLGSAMF
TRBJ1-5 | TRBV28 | ASSLRQGNQPQH
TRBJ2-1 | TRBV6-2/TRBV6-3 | ASSARQGIYNEQF
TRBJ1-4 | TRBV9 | ASSARQGPNEKLF
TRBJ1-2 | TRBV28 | ASSLDSFGYT
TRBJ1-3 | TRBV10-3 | AIGRDSRLSGNTIY
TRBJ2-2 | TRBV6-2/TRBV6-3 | ASSSRVGELF
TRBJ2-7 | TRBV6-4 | ASNHRPGSSYEQY